Listed below are T cell receptor beta chains from one sample, sequenced in a study of shared clonotypes between healthy human individuals. Assay: immunoSEQ multiplex PCR; the TCRdb copy retains only in-frame clones and omits some. Here the sample spans roughly 1,800,000 clones, 85% to 95% being singletons. The source material was naive CD8+ T cells sorted from blood. Receptors originate from a man between 18 and 35 years old in good health. CDR3s include the opening cysteine and the closing phenylalanine or tryptophan. The order of the fields is J gene, V gene, CDR3 protein.

>TRBJ2-1|TRBV6-5
CASRSSDSRDEQFF
>TRBJ2-1|TRBV6-5
CASSYGTPIGEQFF
>TRBJ2-3|TRBV4-1
CASSREGGPVDTQYF
>TRBJ2-7|TRBV2
CASSGDRLAYEQYF
>TRBJ1-2|TRBV30
CASLGQDYGYTF
>TRBJ1-5|TRBV6-6
CASSYSAGNQPQHF
>TRBJ1-3|TRBV4-3
CASSPGTGPRVTGNTIYF
>TRBJ2-3|TRBV6-5
CASSGTGAATDTQYF
>TRBJ2-7|TRBV4-1
CASSQSSSSYEQYF
>TRBJ2-3|TRBV15
CATSAIPSGGGTSTDTQYF